This T cell receptor beta chain was obtained from a study of cytotoxic CD8 clonotypes in ibrutinib-treated CLL. Across the whole study: Within the patient group, 11 were relapsed/refractory and approximately 16 treatment-naive, and about 18 were IGHV unmutated. Study results and limitations: Few clonotypes were public, and these shrank or held steady under treatment. Clonality grew at ibrutinib response; at progression, it decreased back toward baseline.

This clone was seen only a few times. No antigen is known for it. This CDR3 has 12 amino acids. CDR1 and CDR2 from the germline V gene are MDHEN and SYDVKM. With 6 bases removed from V and 8 bases from J, the gap between germline ends came to 10 bases. The data were produced by immunoSEQ multiplex PCR, yet TCRdb's version contains in-frame clones alone and is incomplete. Here the sample spans 110,000 to 150,000 clones, roughly 83% being singletons. The sequences come from PBMCs, collected after 12 months of ibrutinib treatment. The TCR was taken from a human donor with chronic lymphocytic leukemia. This chain links TRBV28 with TRBJ1-4; D is ambiguous. For the CDR3, the DNA is TGTGCCAGCAGCCTTCGGGAAGAAAAACTGTTTTTT. As protein: CASSLREEKLFF.